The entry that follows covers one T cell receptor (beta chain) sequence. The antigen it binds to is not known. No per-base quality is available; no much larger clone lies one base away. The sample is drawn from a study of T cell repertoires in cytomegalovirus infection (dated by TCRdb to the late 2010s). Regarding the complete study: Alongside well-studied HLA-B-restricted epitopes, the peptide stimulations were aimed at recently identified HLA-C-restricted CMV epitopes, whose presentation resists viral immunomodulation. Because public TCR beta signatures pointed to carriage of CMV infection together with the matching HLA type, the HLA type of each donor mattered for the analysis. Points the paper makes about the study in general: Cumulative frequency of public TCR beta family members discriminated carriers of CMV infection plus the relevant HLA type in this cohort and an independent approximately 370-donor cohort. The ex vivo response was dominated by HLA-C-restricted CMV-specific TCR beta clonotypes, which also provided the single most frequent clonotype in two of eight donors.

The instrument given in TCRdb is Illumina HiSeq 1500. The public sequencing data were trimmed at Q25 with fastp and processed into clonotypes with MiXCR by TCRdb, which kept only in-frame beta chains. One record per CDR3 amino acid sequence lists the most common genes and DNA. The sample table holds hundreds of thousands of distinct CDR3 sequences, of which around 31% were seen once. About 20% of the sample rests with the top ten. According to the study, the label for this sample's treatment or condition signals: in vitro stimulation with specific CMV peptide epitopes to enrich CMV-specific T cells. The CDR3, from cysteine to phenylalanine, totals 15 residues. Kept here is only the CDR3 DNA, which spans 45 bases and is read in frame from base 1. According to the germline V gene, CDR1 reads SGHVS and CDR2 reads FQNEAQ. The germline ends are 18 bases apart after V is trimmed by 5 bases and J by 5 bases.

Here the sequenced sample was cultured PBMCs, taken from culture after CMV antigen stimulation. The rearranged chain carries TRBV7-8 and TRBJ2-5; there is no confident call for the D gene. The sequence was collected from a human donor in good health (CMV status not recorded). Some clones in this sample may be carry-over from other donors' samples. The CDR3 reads CASSPYVPSAETQYF. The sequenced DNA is TGTGCCAGCAGCCCCTACGTCCCCTCTGCGGAGACCCAGTACTTC.